This record covers a single T cell receptor beta chain. Its antigen is not identified. These data belong to a study of shared clonotypes between healthy human individuals. Study-level information: A few men and a couple of women, aged 18 to 49, were donors.

The study's findings and limits: Represented genetic and exposure-history diversity was restricted by having few donors.

Execution of the assay was at deep level. Profiled with immunoSEQ multiplex PCR; TCRdb holds only in-frame clones, not every one. The top ten clones hold about an eighth of a sample with around 500,000 clones, 65% to 85% of them seen once. Germline CDR1 is MGHDK and CDR2 is SYGVNS. The germline V and J ends were trimmed by 6 bases and 0 bases, with 12 bases remaining between them. The CDR3 length is 15 residues. Sample: PBMCs. The sequence was obtained from a woman aged 40 to 55 in good health. Some clones in this sample may be carry-over from other donors' samples. V usage is TRBV25-1 and J usage is TRBJ2-1; possibly TRBD2 for D (6 bases). The CDR3 protein is CASSGRASSYNEQFF. In DNA, the CDR3 is TGTGCCAGCAGCGGGAGAGCTAGCTCCTACAATGAGCAGTTCTTC.